The 30 T cell receptor beta chains listed next were all sequenced from one sample in a study of T cell responses to AZD1222 COVID-19 vaccine. Here immunoSEQ multiplex PCR was the method, and the copy in TCRdb shows in-frame clones only, minus some. The table includes 65,000 to 90,000 clones, approximately 90% detected once. Source: peripheral blood, taken on day 0 of AZD1222 vaccination. All receptors derive from an adult in good health.

The chain employs TRBV5-1 and TRBJ2-1, with TRBD2 as a possible D gene (6 bases). Looked up from germline, CDR1 is SGHRS and CDR2 is YFSETQ. V lost 0 bases and J 4 bases, leaving 14 bases between the germline ends. The length of the CDR3 is 16 residues. CDR3 coding DNA: TGCGCCAGCAGCTTGGGATGGGCGGGACCATACAATGAGCAGTTCTTC. This encodes CASSLGWAGPYNEQFF.

The V and J genes are TRBV15 and TRBJ1-5; perhaps TRBD1 as D (6 bases). V was pared by 0 bases and J by 7 bases, with 13 bases between. The CDR3 is 15 residues long. Germline CDR1 is LNHNV and CDR2 is YYDKDF (reference sequence). Here the CDR3 reads CATSRDGQGPQPQHF. In DNA form, the CDR3 reads TGTGCCACCAGCAGAGATGGTCAGGGGCCCCAGCCCCAGCATTTT. Filled out from reference TRBV15 and TRBJ1-5, the complete variable domain reads DAMVIQNPRYQVTQFGKPVTLSCSQTLNHNVMYWYQQKSSQAPKLLFHYYDKDFNNEADTPDNFQSRRPNTSFCFLDIRSPGLGDTAMYLCATSRDGQGPQPQHFGDGTRLSIL.

The V and J genes are TRBV7-2 and TRBJ1-1; D is perhaps TRBD1 (5 bases). Trimming left V 4 bases short and J 4 bases short, with 13 bases between. CDR3 length equals 14 residues. The germline CDR1 and CDR2 sequences are SGHTA and FQGNSA. The CDR3 sequence: CASSSLGGITEAFF. In nucleotides, the CDR3 is TGTGCCAGCAGCTCCCTGGGGGGTATCACTGAAGCTTTCTTT. Filled out from reference TRBV7-2 and TRBJ1-1, the complete variable domain reads GAGVSQSPSNKVTEKGKDVELRCDPISGHTALYWYRQSLGQGLEFLIYFQGNSAPDKSGLPSDRFSAERTGGSVSTLTIQRTQQEDSAVYLCASSSLGGITEAFFGQGTRLTVV.

CDR3 region: CASRDAARGTEAFF. DNA of the CDR3: TGTGCCAGCAGGGACGCAGCCCGGGGCACTGAAGCTTTCTTT. The V call is TRBV3-1 (or the pseudogene TRBV3-2), the J call TRBJ1-1, with D unclear. This CDR3 has 14 residues. V was clipped by 6 bases and J by 4 bases, with 15 bases between them. The germline V gene encodes CDR1 LGHDT and CDR2 YNNKEL (reference sequence).

The rearrangement joins TRBV7-9 to TRBJ1-2; a possible D gene is TRBD1 (5 bases). V lost 7 bases and J lost 1, with 19 bases in between. The CDR3 consists of 16 residues. Germline CDR1 reads SEHNR; CDR2 reads FQNEAQ (reference sequence). The CDR3 loop reads CASNSRDSTFNYGYTF. CDR3 bases: TGTGCCAGCAATTCTAGGGACTCTACGTTTAACTATGGCTACACCTTC. Using reference TRBV7-9 and TRBJ1-2 for the parts outside the CDR3, the full variable domain is DTGVSQNPRHKITKRGQNVTFRCDPISEHNRLYWYRQTLGQGPEFLTYFQNEAQLEKSRLLSDRFSAERPKGSFSTLEIQRTEQGDSAMYLCASNSRDSTFNYGYTFGSGTRLTVV.

This clone was seen only a few times. This chain joins TRBV5-1 and TRBJ1-6, with TRBD1 matching over 9 bases. There are 15 residues in the CDR3. After removal of 6 bases from V and 6 bases from J, the junction contained 7 bases not matched to a gene. Germline V gene sequence: CDR1 SGHRS, CDR2 YFSETQ. CDR3 DNA: TGCGCCAGCACTTGGGGACAGGGAAGTAATTCACCCCTCCACTTT. It yields the protein CASTWGQGSNSPLHF.

V is TRBV5-4 and J is TRBJ2-5; no clear D. Trimming left V 4 bases short and J 3 bases short, with 22 bases between. The germline V gene has CDR1 SGHNT and CDR2 YYREEE (reference sequence). This CDR3 comprises 17 residues. The CDR3 DNA reads as TGTGCCAGCAGCCAAGGAAGGGCAGACATGGGCGAAGAGACCCAGTACTTC. Protein sequence: CASSQGRADMGEETQYF.

This chain connects TRBV21-1 to TRBJ2-3; the DNA was not compared with TRBD2, the D call given in the table. TRBV21-1 is an annotated pseudogene. This CDR3 contains 20 residues. The CDR3 region is CASSKALFISGGGETDTQYF. The DNA of the CDR3 is TGTGCCAGCAGCAAAGCGCTTTTTATATCGGGCGGGGGGGAGACAGATACGCAGTATTTT.

The V call is TRBV4-2, the J call TRBJ2-3; 11 bases map to TRBD2. V lost 4 bases and J lost 5; bases outside the gene matches: 5. The CDR3 contains 15 residues. Germline assignment: CDR1 LGHNA and CDR2 YNFKEQ. CDR3 nucleotides: TGTGCCAGCAGCCCGCTAGCGGGAGGAGTAGATACGCAGTATTTT. Translated, it gives CASSPLAGGVDTQYF.

For this clone: Other DNA sequences in the same sample also yield this CDR3. The genes are TRBV18 and TRBJ2-2, with 10 bases identical to TRBD1. This CDR3 has 16 residues. The V gene end was trimmed by 3 bases and the J gene end by 5 bases; junction bases not matched to a gene: 6. Germline CDR1 is KGHSH and CDR2 is LQKENI. The CDR3 DNA follows: TGTGCCAGCTCACCTCGGGACAGGGGAGATACCGGGGAGCTGTTTTTT. Protein: CASSPRDRGDTGELFF.

The rearrangement uses TRBV10-3 and TRBJ1-1; D is uncertain. Trimming took 0 bases from V and 6 from J, leaving 5 bases between them. CDR1 and CDR2 (germline): ENHRY, SYGVKD. The CDR3 length is 12 residues. This chain's CDR3 is CAISESIAEAFF. The CDR3 coding sequence is TGTGCCATCAGTGAGTCGATAGCTGAAGCTTTCTTT.

On this clone: Other DNA sequences in the same sample also yield this CDR3. This CDR3 reads CASSLRGLGTDTQYF. CDR3 sequence (DNA): TGCGCCAGCAGCTTGCGGGGGCTCGGCACAGATACGCAGTATTTT. The rearrangement joins TRBV5-1 to TRBJ2-3, with D perhaps given as TRBD1 or TRBD2 (6 bases each). The CDR3 is 15 amino acids. The ends were cut back, 1 base at V and 1 base at J, with 10 bases in the middle. Per germline, CDR1 SGHRS and CDR2 YFSETQ.

The V and J genes are TRBV6-5 and TRBJ1-5; D is perhaps TRBD1 (6 bases). Trimming took off 8 bases at V and 0 bases at J, with 11 bases between the two ends. This CDR3 is 14 amino acids long. Looked up from germline, CDR1 is MNHEY and CDR2 is SVGAGI. The CDR3 DNA reads TGTGCCAGCTCTGACAGGTATAGCAATCAGCCCCAGCATTTT. As protein: CASSDRYSNQPQHF.

J is TRBJ1-2 and V is TRBV5-1; TRBD1 aligns across 8 bases. Germline V lookup: CDR1 SGHRS, CDR2 YFSETQ. This CDR3 has 15 residues. Trimming at V came to 4 bases and at J to 1 base, leaving 6 bases not matched to a gene. In nucleotides, the CDR3 is TGCGCCAGCAGCATGACAGGGGATGTTAACTATGGCTACACCTTC. Its protein product is CASSMTGDVNYGYTF.

This chain joins TRBV19 and TRBJ1-5; TRBD1 matches 7 bases. The CDR3 consists of 16 residues. V dropped 3 bases and J dropped 6; count of bases not matched to a gene: 11. The germline V gene encodes CDR1 LNHDA and CDR2 SQIVND (reference sequence). The CDR3 spells CASSIARGGLGQPQHF. CDR3 DNA sequence: TGTGCCAGTAGTATTGCCAGGGGGGGGTTGGGTCAGCCCCAGCATTTT.

In this sample, this clone turned up a few times. The chain recombines TRBV7-2 with TRBJ1-2, with unresolved D. Germline V CDR1 and CDR2: SGHTA, FQGNSA. The CDR3 runs to 12 residues. The ends were cut back, 2 bases at V and 6 bases at J, with 7 bases in the middle. CDR3 DNA: TGTGCCAGCAGCTTATTATCGGATGGCTACACCTTC. Its protein is CASSLLSDGYTF.

In this sample, this clone turned up a few times. The rearrangement links TRBV25-1 to TRBJ1-1; no clear D. The V end lost 2 bases, the J end lost 4 bases, and 17 bases lay between the germline ends. In germline, CDR1 is MGHDK, CDR2 SYGVNS. The CDR3 runs 16 residues. CDR3 protein: CASSEVGSRRTTEAFF. CDR3 DNA sequence: TGTGCCAGCAGTGAAGTGGGATCAAGACGAACCACTGAAGCTTTCTTT.

V usage is TRBV15 and J usage is TRBJ2-1, with D hard to call. The germline gives CDR1 LNHNV, CDR2 YYDKDF (reference sequence). Trimming stripped 0 bases from V and 6 bases from J, with 3 bases between. The CDR3 sequence is 12 residues long. CDR3 sequence (DNA): TGTGCCACCAGCAGAGATCCCAATGAGCAGTTCTTC. It specifies CATSRDPNEQFF.

This rearrangement joins TRBV4-2 to TRBJ2-7; a possible D gene is TRBD2 (5 bases). V was clipped by 0 bases and J by 4 bases, with 7 bases between them. The CDR3 covers 13 residues. CDR1 is LGHNA and CDR2 is YNFKEQ in the germline V gene. The CDR3 sequence: CASSQDRGYEQYF. CDR3 coding DNA: TGTGCCAGCAGCCAAGATAGAGGGTACGAGCAGTACTTC.

The gene calls are TRBV6-1 and TRBJ1-1; unclear D gene. The germline V and J ends were trimmed by 1 base and 7 bases, with 13 bases remaining between them. CDR3 length: 14 amino acids. Germline V gene data show CDR1 as MNHNS and CDR2 as SASEGT. The CDR3 nucleotides are TGTGCCAGCAGTGAAGAGAGTGAACACGGTGAAGCTTTCTTT. It codes for CASSEESEHGEAFF.

The rearrangement joins TRBV28 to TRBJ1-5; 7 positions agree with TRBD1. Per the germline V gene, CDR1 is MDHEN and CDR2 is SYDVKM. With V trimmed by 2 bases and J by 6 bases, 7 bases remained unmatched. The CDR3 is 15 amino acids. The CDR3 bases are TGTGCCAGCAGTTTAAAGGGGGCGCCTAGTCAGCCCCAGCATTTT. This translates into CASSLKGAPSQPQHF.

The rearrangement links TRBV3-1 (or the pseudogene TRBV3-2) to TRBJ2-3; D is possibly TRBD2 (5 bases). V lost 1 base and J lost 6, with 23 bases in between. Germline lookup yields CDR1 LGHDT and CDR2 YNNKEL (reference sequence). CDR3 length equals 18 residues. The CDR3 reads CASSQGGGSIMVGDTQYF. CDR3 bases: TGTGCCAGCAGCCAAGGAGGAGGCAGTATAATGGTCGGGGATACGCAGTATTTT.

This rearrangement joins TRBV18 to TRBJ2-2; D may match TRBD1 or TRBD2 (5 bases each). Germline CDR1 and CDR2: KGHSH and LQKENI. This CDR3 is built from 16 residues. V lost 3 bases and J lost 4, with 15 bases in between. CDR3 in amino acids: CASSPNHRSGTGELFF. The CDR3 DNA follows: TGTGCCAGCTCACCGAACCACAGGAGCGGCACCGGGGAGCTGTTTTTT.

The chain recombines TRBV9 with TRBJ2-7, with 9 bases matching TRBD1. CDR1 SGDLS and CDR2 YYNGEE come from the germline V gene. CDR3 length: 16 residues. After removal of 0 bases from V and 1 base from J, the junction contained 5 bases not matched to a gene. The CDR3 is CASSVGDRGFSYEQYF. The CDR3 region has the DNA TGTGCCAGCAGCGTAGGAGACAGGGGGTTTTCCTACGAGCAGTACTTC.

V and J are TRBV24-1 and TRBJ2-7; D is possibly TRBD1 (5 bases). Deletions cut 2 bases from V and 0 bases from J, with 10 bases between. Germline V gene data show CDR1 as KGHDR and CDR2 as SFDVKD. The CDR3 totals 15 residues. The DNA for the CDR3 is TGTGCCACCAGTGATTCGACAGTAAGCTCCTACGAGCAGTACTTC. It specifies CATSDSTVSSYEQYF.

The chain has TRBV6-2 or TRBV6-3 and TRBJ2-1; D remains unclear. V was cut by 0 bases and J by 0 bases, with 18 bases left in between. Germline V gives CDR1 MNHEY, CDR2 SVGEGT. This CDR3 has 19 amino acids. The CDR3 coding sequence is TGTGCCAGCAGTTACTCTTTTCGAGACGCGGACCGCTCCTACAATGAGCAGTTCTTC. Translated, it gives CASSYSFRDADRSYNEQFF.

This chain links TRBV9 with TRBJ1-1; a possible D gene is TRBD1 (5 bases). The CDR3 has 15 residues. Trimming pared 0 bases from V and 1 base from J, leaving 10 bases between. Germline V gene data show CDR1 as SGDLS and CDR2 as YYNGEE. DNA for the CDR3: TGTGCCAGCAGCGTAGGTTCAGGGCGGAACACTGAAGCTTTCTTT. Amino acids: CASSVGSGRNTEAFF.

The chain joins TRBV12-2 to TRBJ2-3; the D call in the table, TRBD1, was not verified against the DNA. TRBV12-2 is assigned pseudogene status. The CDR3 extends over 15 amino acids. CDR3 sequence: CASRSGFCSSHTQYF. CDR3 sequence (DNA): TGTGCAAGTCGCTCAGGGTTTTGTTCCTCGCATACGCAGTATTTT.

The chain links TRBV27 to TRBJ2-3; D remains ambiguous. The CDR3 is 15 amino acids. Trimming took off 5 bases at V and 0 bases at J, with 12 bases between the two ends. In germline, CDR1 is MNHEY, CDR2 SMNVEV (reference sequence). As DNA, the CDR3 is TGTGCCAGCAGTCCGTGGACGGCTAGCACAGATACGCAGTATTTT. It codes for CASSPWTASTDTQYF.

This clone was detected only a few times. The rearrangement joins TRBV4-1 to TRBJ1-6; D gene unclear. The germline V and J ends were trimmed by 0 bases and 10 bases, with 16 bases remaining between them. CDR3 size: 16 residues. The V gene's germline CDR1 is MGHRA and CDR2 YSYEKL. CDR3 region: CASSQEAAARRSPLHF. Written as DNA, the CDR3 is TGCGCCAGCAGCCAAGAAGCTGCGGCCCGCCGGTCACCCCTCCACTTT.